Described below is a single TCR beta chain sequence and its context. Its antigen remains unknown. The CDR3 totals 16 residues. Germline V gene sequence: CDR1 SGHRS, CDR2 YFSETQ. Trimming pared 1 base from V and 4 bases from J, leaving 17 bases between. This specimen belongs to a study of OX40 agonist ivuxolimab in advanced cancers. Study-wide context: Every 2 weeks, patients got intravenous ivuxolimab at one of six dose levels (0.01-10 mg/kg). Prior anti-PD-1, anti-PD-L1 or anti-CTLA-4 therapy did not bar entry, and 40% had some.

Assay used: immunoSEQ multiplex PCR; TCRdb lists only in-frame clones, some missing. The table lists 55,000 to 90,000 clones, approximately 86% of them singletons. Overall study findings and caveats: The average count of expanded clones was higher among CD8+ T cells than among CD4+. Also showing low normalized T-cell clonal expansion were some of the nonresponders.

The clonotype was recovered from an adult with an advanced solid tumor such as melanoma, head and neck, liver or kidney cancer. The V gene is TRBV5-1, the J gene TRBJ2-5; weak D call: TRBD1 (6 bases). Sequenced here: CD4+ or CD8+ T cells sorted from blood, sampled in a trial of the OX40 agonist ivuxolimab. The CDR3 coding sequence is TGCGCCAGCAGCTTGACAGGGATGTATTTAGGAGAGACCCAGTACTTC. Amino acids: CASSLTGMYLGETQYF. Combining the CDR3 with reference TRBV5-1 and TRBJ2-5 gives the whole variable domain KAGVTQTPRYLIKTRGQQVTLSCSPISGHRSVSWYQQTPGQGLQFLFEYFSETQRNKGNFPGRFSGRQFSNSRSEMNVSTLELGDSALYLCASSLTGMYLGETQYFGPGTRLLVL.